The 27 T cell receptor beta chains reported below all come from one sample, sequenced in a study of cytomegalovirus exposure and HLA in healthy donors (dated by TCRdb to the late 2010s). The library was generated by the immunoSEQ multiplex PCR assay. A mixture of 60 forward primers for TCR Vbeta segments and 13 reverse primers for TCR Jbeta segments was used in the multiplex PCR. TCRdb obtained this table from immuneACCESS and retained in-frame rearrangements with V and J assigned. These tables miss some clones; where compared with another copy, unresolved V genes account for less than half of the shortfall, and the remainder is unexplained. Across this sample there are about 160,000 clones, with 75% seen only once. The ten largest account for over 4.5% of the sample. The sequenced sample was PBMCs. The receptors were gathered from a male donor in good health and CMV-seronegative.

The chain is built from TRBV18 and TRBJ2-5; D call uncertain. Per germline, CDR1 KGHSH and CDR2 LQKENI. V lost 2 bases to trimming and J lost 5 bases, with 12 bases between them. The CDR3 is 14 amino acids. The CDR3 loop is CASSPNSWVETQYF. Here the CDR3 DNA reads TGTGCCAGCTCACCAAATAGCTGGGTTGAGACCCAGTACTTC.

The V and J genes are TRBV14 and TRBJ1-5, with D possibly being TRBD1 (5 bases). The V gene's germline CDR1 is SGHDN and CDR2 FVKESK. CDR3 length: 14 residues. The ends were cut back, 1 base at V and 3 bases at J, with 7 bases in the middle. The CDR3, as DNA: TGTGCCAGCAGCCAAGCCAGGGTCAATCAGCCCCAGCATTTT. Protein sequence: CASSQARVNQPQHF.

This rearrangement joins TRBV30 to TRBJ2-5; 9 bases map to TRBD1. Germline values: CDR1 GTSNPN, CDR2 SVGIG (reference sequence). V was pared by 3 bases and J by 4 bases, with 9 bases of the junction left unmatched. The CDR3 has 15 amino acids. The CDR3 loop reads CAWRGGQGNVETQYF. CDR3 nucleotide sequence: TGTGCCTGGAGGGGGGGACAGGGTAACGTAGAGACCCAGTACTTC.

This chain uses TRBV6-1 with TRBJ1-2; 7 bases agree with TRBD1. Trimming removed 7 bases from V and 3 bases from J; junction bases left unmatched: 5. This CDR3 is 13 amino acids long. Germline V lookup: CDR1 MNHNS, CDR2 SASEGT. In DNA form, the CDR3 reads TGTGCCAGCAATTCCGGGACAGACTATGGCTACACCTTC. It yields the protein CASNSGTDYGYTF.

This sequence joins TRBV6-5 and TRBJ2-2, with D possibly matching TRBD1 (5 bases). The ends were cut back, 0 bases at V and 4 bases at J, with 12 bases in the middle. CDR1 and CDR2 (germline): MNHEY, SVGAGI. The CDR3 totals 16 residues. The CDR3 nucleotides read TGTGCCAGCAGTTACTCGCAGGGTGCCCCCACCGGGGAGCTGTTTTTT. Encoded protein: CASSYSQGAPTGELFF.

This clone has a single count. This CDR3 reads CASSRAGFTDTQYF. In DNA, the CDR3 is TGTGCCAGCAGCCGTGCGGGGTTCACAGATACGCAGTATTTT. The genes are TRBV7-2 and TRBJ2-3, with TRBD2 as a possible D gene (6 bases). CDR1 is SGHTA, CDR2 FQGNSA, per germline. The CDR3 length is 14 residues. Trimming took 5 bases from V and 2 from J, leaving 11 bases between them.

The V gene is TRBV6-5, the J gene TRBJ2-5, with a tentative D call TRBD1 (6 bases). Per germline, CDR1 MNHEY and CDR2 SVGAGI. The V gene lost 0 bases and the J gene lost 10 bases, with 15 bases spanning the gap. This CDR3 is built from 14 residues. The CDR3 DNA follows: TGTGCCAGCAGTTACTCGAGACAGCCCAGGGGCCAGTACTTC. Translating it yields CASSYSRQPRGQYF.

Concerning this clone: In the same sample, other DNA sequences code for this CDR3. The V gene is TRBV4-1, the J gene TRBJ1-2, with TRBD1 as a possible D gene (5 bases). Looked up from germline, CDR1 is MGHRA and CDR2 is YSYEKL. V lost 3 bases and J lost 0, with 8 bases in between. The CDR3 loop spans 14 amino acids. The CDR3 DNA is TGCGCCAGCAGCCAGGCAGGGACTAACTATGGCTACACCTTC. Amino acids: CASSQAGTNYGYTF.

The chain has TRBV9 and TRBJ1-2; TRBD1 agrees at 7 bases. CDR1 SGDLS and CDR2 YYNGEE come from the germline V gene. The CDR3 loop spans 14 amino acids. V shed 4 bases and J 7 bases; nucleotides not matched to a gene: 10. CDR3 loop: CASSPREGAGGYTF. The CDR3 DNA sequence: TGTGCCAGCAGCCCCCGGGAGGGGGCCGGTGGCTACACCTTC.

The CDR3 spells CASSSGTSGRYQRDEQYF. Here the CDR3 DNA reads TGTGCCAGCAGTTCAGGGACTAGCGGGAGATACCAGCGGGACGAGCAGTACTTC. The chain has TRBV27 and TRBJ2-5, with 14 nucleotides matching TRBD2. The DNA end lines up better with TRBJ2-7; the J call may be wrong. The CDR3 length is 18 residues. Germline V lookup: CDR1 MNHEY, CDR2 SMNVEV (reference sequence).

This clone was picked up a small number of times. The J gene is TRBJ1-5, the V gene TRBV28, with D maybe TRBD1 (5 bases). Germline values: CDR1 MDHEN, CDR2 SYDVKM. V lost 11 bases and J lost 5, with 19 bases in between. This CDR3 is 14 amino acids long. In DNA, the CDR3 is TGTGCCGTAAGAGAGAGTCAGGGTTATCAGCCCCAGCATTTT. It translates to CAVRESQGYQPQHF.

The chain has TRBV28 and TRBJ2-5; 12 positions agree with TRBD2. With 4 bases clipped from V and 4 bases from J, the junction kept 4 bases outside the gene matches. The CDR3 spans 15 residues. Germline V gene sequence: CDR1 MDHEN, CDR2 SYDVKM. This chain's CDR3 is CASSSPGLAGETQYF. CDR3 sequence (DNA): TGTGCCAGCAGTTCCCCGGGACTAGCGGGAGAGACCCAGTACTTC.

J is TRBJ1-5 and V is TRBV28; D unclear. The CDR3 is 14 amino acids. The germline CDR1 and CDR2 sequences are MDHEN and SYDVKM. V gave up 2 bases and J gave up 2 bases, with 7 bases separating them. The CDR3 sequence: CASSLVQGNQPQHF. In DNA form, the CDR3 reads TGTGCCAGCAGTTTAGTCCAGGGCAATCAGCCCCAGCATTTT.

CDR3 nucleotides: TGTGCCAGCAGTCCGACAGGGCGGCGCTACGAGCAGTACTTC. It is translated as CASSPTGRRYEQYF. The chain joins TRBV27 to TRBJ2-7; 7 bases agree with TRBD1. V shed 5 bases, J shed 3 bases, and the junction held 7 bases outside the gene matches. Looked up from germline, CDR1 is MNHEY and CDR2 is SMNVEV (reference sequence). The length of the CDR3 is 14 residues.

V is TRBV5-4 and J is TRBJ1-6, with no clear D. Germline values: CDR1 SGHNT, CDR2 YYREEE (reference sequence). Trimming left V 2 bases short and J 8 bases short, with 17 bases between. The CDR3 is 16 residues long. CDR3 sequence: CASSLGSGERYSPLHF. As DNA, the CDR3 is TGTGCCAGCAGCTTAGGGAGTGGCGAAAGGTATTCACCCCTCCACTTT.

The CDR3 DNA is TGTGCCAGCAGCGTCCGGGACAGGGGATCCTACGAGCAGTACTTC. This translates into CASSVRDRGSYEQYF. The chain employs TRBV11-2 and TRBJ2-7; 10 bases are shared with TRBD1. CDR1 and CDR2 (germline): SGHAT, FQNNGV. V was clipped by 5 bases and J by 1 base; unmatched bases: 5. The CDR3 has 15 amino acids.

The rearrangement joins TRBV29-1 to TRBJ1-1; D is undetermined. CDR1 SQVTM and CDR2 ANQGSEA come from the germline V gene. V lost 7 bases, J lost 4 bases, and 16 bases lay in between. This CDR3 is 13 amino acids long. The DNA for the CDR3 is TGCAGCGGCTTAGGACTATCAAGCACTGAAGCTTTCTTT. It specifies CSGLGLSSTEAFF.

The V call is TRBV4-2, the J call TRBJ2-1; weak D call: TRBD2 (6 bases). The germline gives CDR1 LGHNA, CDR2 YNFKEQ. The ends were cut back, 0 bases at V and 0 bases at J, with 12 bases in the middle. The CDR3 contains 17 residues. The CDR3 nucleotides read TGTGCCAGCAGCCAAGATTCCGACGGGAGCTCCTACAATGAGCAGTTCTTC. This sequence encodes CASSQDSDGSSYNEQFF.

V is TRBV6-5 and J is TRBJ2-5, with 7 bases aligning to TRBD2. There are 13 residues in the CDR3. Per germline, CDR1 MNHEY and CDR2 SVGAGI. Trimming removed 2 bases from V and 7 bases from J; junction bases left unmatched: 4. DNA of the CDR3: TGTGCCAGCAGTTACACGGCTAGCGGGACCCAGTACTTC. It is translated as CASSYTASGTQYF.

The V and J genes are TRBV19 and TRBJ1-4, with 7 bases that match TRBD1. In germline, CDR1 is LNHDA, CDR2 SQIVND (reference sequence). The V gene end was trimmed by 5 bases and the J gene end by 7 bases; junction bases not matched to a gene: 10. The CDR3 runs 15 residues. CDR3 sequence reads: CASSPLWQGGEKLFF. In DNA, the CDR3 is TGTGCCAGTAGTCCCCTCTGGCAGGGGGGTGAAAAACTGTTTTTT.

This chain joins TRBV2 and TRBJ2-1, with TRBD1 as a possible D gene (6 bases). CDR1 and CDR2 (germline): SNHLY, FYNNEI. Trimming took 4 bases from V and 6 from J, leaving 13 bases between them. The CDR3 runs to 14 residues. CDR3 DNA sequence: TGTGCCAGCAGTGGACAGGAGCTAGTCAATGAGCAGTTCTTC. This encodes CASSGQELVNEQFF.

The V and J genes are TRBV4-2 and TRBJ2-1, with D possibly being TRBD1 (6 bases). The V end lost 5 bases, the J end lost 2 bases, and 13 bases lay between the germline ends. The CDR3 spans 15 residues. The germline V gene encodes CDR1 LGHNA and CDR2 YNFKEQ. CDR3 in DNA: TGTGCCAGCAGCACTCACAGGGCTACCTACAATGAGCAGTTCTTC. Its protein is CASSTHRATYNEQFF.

The chain recombines TRBV19 with TRBJ1-1; 12 nucleotides line up with TRBD1. This CDR3 has 15 amino acids. J lost 4 bases, V lost 5 bases, and 5 bases had no gene match. CDR1 and CDR2 from the germline V gene are LNHDA and SQIVND (reference sequence). This CDR3 is CASSDRDRGLTEAFF. The CDR3 DNA sequence: TGTGCCAGTAGTGATCGGGACAGGGGGCTCACTGAAGCTTTCTTT.

The chain links TRBV2 to TRBJ2-7, with 7 bases fitting TRBD1. This CDR3 contains 15 residues. Germline lookup yields CDR1 SNHLY and CDR2 FYNNEI. V dropped 4 bases and J dropped 8; count of bases not matched to a gene: 14. DNA for the CDR3: TGTGCCAGCAGTGCCCCCGGGACAGCAAACTCCAAGCAGTACTTC. It specifies CASSAPGTANSKQYF.

The gene calls are TRBV27 and TRBJ2-5; perhaps TRBD2 as D (5 bases). V was pared by 4 bases and J by 5 bases, with 11 bases between. The V gene's germline CDR1 is MNHEY and CDR2 SMNVEV (reference sequence). CDR3 length equals 13 residues. DNA for the CDR3: TGTGCCAGCAGTTCTCCTAGCCGCGAGACCCAGTACTTC. Translated: CASSSPSRETQYF.

This chain joins TRBV7-9 and TRBJ1-4, with 8 nucleotides matching TRBD1. Germline-derived CDR1 and CDR2 are SEHNR and FQNEAQ (reference sequence). There are 15 residues in the CDR3. Unmatched junction bases numbered 6, after V lost 6 bases and J lost 3 bases. Here the CDR3 DNA reads TGTGCCAGCAGAGCTACAGGGGGAGCTAATGAAAAACTGTTTTTT. It is translated as CASRATGGANEKLFF.

This clone was found a few times. This rearrangement joins TRBV6-6 to TRBJ1-1; D remains unclear. This CDR3 region has 11 residues. In germline, CDR1 is MNHNY, CDR2 SVGAGI (reference sequence). V gave up 6 bases and J gave up 2 bases, with 4 bases separating them. CDR3 loop: CASRLNTEAFF. The CDR3 bases are TGTGCCAGCAGGCTAAACACTGAAGCTTTCTTT.